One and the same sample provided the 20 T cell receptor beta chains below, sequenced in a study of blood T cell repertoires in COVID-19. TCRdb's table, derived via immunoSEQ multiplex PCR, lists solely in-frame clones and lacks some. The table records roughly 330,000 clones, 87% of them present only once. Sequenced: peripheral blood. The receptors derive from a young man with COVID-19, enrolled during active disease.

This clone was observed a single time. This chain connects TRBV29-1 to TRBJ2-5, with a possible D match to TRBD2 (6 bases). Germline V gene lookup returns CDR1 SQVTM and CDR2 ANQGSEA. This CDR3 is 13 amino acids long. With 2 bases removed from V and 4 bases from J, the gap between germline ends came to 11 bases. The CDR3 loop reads CSVEHLEGETQYF. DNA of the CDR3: TGCAGCGTTGAACACCTGGAGGGAGAGACCCAGTACTTC. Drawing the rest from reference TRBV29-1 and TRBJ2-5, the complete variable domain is SAVISQKPSRDICQRGTSLTIQCQVDSQVTMMFWYRQQPGQSLTLIATANQGSEATYESGFVIDKFPISRPNLTFSTLTVSNMSPEDSSIYLCSVEHLEGETQYFGPGTRLLVL.

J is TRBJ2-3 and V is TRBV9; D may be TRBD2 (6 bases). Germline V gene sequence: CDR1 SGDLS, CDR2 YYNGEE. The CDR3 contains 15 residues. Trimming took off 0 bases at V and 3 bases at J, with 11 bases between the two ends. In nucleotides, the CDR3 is TGTGCCAGCAGCGTAGAAGGCGGGAAGACAGATACGCAGTATTTT. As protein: CASSVEGGKTDTQYF.

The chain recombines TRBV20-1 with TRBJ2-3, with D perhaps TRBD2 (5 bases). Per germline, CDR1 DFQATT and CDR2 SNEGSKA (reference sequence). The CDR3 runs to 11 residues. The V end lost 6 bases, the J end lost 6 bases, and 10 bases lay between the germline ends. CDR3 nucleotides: TGCAGTGCCCCCAGAGGGGATACGCAGTATTTT. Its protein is CSAPRGDTQYF.

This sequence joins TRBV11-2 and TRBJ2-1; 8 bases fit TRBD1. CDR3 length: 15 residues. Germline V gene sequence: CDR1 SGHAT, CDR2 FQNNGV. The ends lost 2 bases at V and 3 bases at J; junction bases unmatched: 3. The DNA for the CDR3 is TGTGCCAGCAGCTTACAGGGGGCGGGCTACAATGAGCAGTTCTTC. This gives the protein CASSLQGAGYNEQFF.

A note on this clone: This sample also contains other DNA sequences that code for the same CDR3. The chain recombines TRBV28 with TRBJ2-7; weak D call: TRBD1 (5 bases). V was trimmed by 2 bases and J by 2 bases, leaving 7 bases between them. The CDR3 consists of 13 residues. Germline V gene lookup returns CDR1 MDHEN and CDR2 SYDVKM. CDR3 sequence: CASSLGQPYEQYF. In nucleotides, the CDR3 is TGTGCCAGCAGTTTAGGACAACCCTACGAGCAGTACTTC.

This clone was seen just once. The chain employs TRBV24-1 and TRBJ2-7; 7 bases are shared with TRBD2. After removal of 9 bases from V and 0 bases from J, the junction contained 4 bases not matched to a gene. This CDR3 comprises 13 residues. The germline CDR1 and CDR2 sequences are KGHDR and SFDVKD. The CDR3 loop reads CATEGGDSYEQYF. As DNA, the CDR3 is TGTGCCACCGAGGGAGGGGACTCCTACGAGCAGTACTTC.

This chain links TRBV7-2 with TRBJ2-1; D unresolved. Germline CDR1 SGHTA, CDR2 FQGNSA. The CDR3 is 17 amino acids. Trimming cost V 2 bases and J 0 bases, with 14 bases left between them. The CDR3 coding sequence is TGTGCCAGCAGCTTAAGGCACTACCAGAGCTCCTACAATGAGCAGTTCTTC. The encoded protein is CASSLRHYQSSYNEQFF.

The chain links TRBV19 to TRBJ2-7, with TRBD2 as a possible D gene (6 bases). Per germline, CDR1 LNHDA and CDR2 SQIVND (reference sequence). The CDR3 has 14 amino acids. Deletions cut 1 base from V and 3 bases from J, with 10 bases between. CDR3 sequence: CASSIAGASYEQYF. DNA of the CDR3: TGTGCCAGTAGTATAGCGGGAGCGAGCTACGAGCAGTACTTC.

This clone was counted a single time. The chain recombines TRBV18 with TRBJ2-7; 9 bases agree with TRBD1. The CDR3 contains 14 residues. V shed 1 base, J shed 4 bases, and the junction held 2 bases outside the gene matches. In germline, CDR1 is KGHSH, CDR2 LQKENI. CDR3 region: CASSPLGQGYEQYF. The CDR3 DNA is TGTGCCAGCTCACCACTTGGACAGGGGTACGAGCAGTACTTC.

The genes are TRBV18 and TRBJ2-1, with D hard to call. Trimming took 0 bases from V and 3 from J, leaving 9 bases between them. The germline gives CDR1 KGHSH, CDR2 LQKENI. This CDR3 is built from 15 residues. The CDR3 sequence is CASSPPSLDYNEQFF. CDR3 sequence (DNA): TGTGCCAGCTCACCACCGTCGCTAGACTACAATGAGCAGTTCTTC. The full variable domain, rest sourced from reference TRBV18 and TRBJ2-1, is NAGVMQNPRHLVRRRGQEARLRCSPMKGHSHVYWYRQLPEEGLKFMVYLQKENIIDESGMPKERFSAEFPKEGPSILRIQQVVRGDSAAYFCASSPPSLDYNEQFFGPGTRLTVL.

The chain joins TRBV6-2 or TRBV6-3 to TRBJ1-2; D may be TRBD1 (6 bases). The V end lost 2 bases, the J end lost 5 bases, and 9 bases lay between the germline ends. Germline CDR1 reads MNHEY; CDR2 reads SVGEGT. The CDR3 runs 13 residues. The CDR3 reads CASSYRQAYGYTF. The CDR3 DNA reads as TGTGCCAGCAGTTACAGACAGGCTTATGGCTACACCTTC.

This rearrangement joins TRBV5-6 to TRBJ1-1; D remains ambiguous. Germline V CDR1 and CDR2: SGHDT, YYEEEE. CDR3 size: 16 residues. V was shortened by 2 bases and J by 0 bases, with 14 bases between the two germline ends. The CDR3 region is CASSFFVTLMNTEAFF. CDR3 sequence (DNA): TGTGCCAGCAGCTTCTTTGTTACTCTAATGAACACTGAAGCTTTCTTT.

Here the CDR3 reads CASSQEALAGGAYEQYF. In nucleotides, the CDR3 is TGCGCCAGCAGCCAAGAAGCGCTAGCGGGGGGGGCCTACGAGCAGTACTTC. The V call is TRBV4-1, the J call TRBJ2-7; 12 bases fit TRBD2. Per the germline V gene, CDR1 is MGHRA and CDR2 is YSYEKL. The V gene end was trimmed by 0 bases and the J gene end by 2 bases; junction bases not matched to a gene: 5. There are 17 residues in the CDR3.

Here the CDR3 DNA reads TGTGCCAGCACCCCTTCGGTAGCGGGCTCCGAGCAGTACTTC. As protein: CASTPSVAGSEQYF. The chain carries TRBV3-1 (or the pseudogene TRBV3-2) and TRBJ2-7, with 7 bases aligning to TRBD2. V dropped 7 bases and J dropped 6; count of bases not matched to a gene: 12. This CDR3 has 14 residues. In germline, CDR1 is LGHDT, CDR2 YNNKEL (reference sequence).

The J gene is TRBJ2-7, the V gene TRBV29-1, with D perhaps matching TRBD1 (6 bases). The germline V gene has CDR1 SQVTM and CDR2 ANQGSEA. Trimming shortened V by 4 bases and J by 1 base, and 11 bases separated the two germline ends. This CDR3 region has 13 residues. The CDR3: CSVVVGQSYEQYF. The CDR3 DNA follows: TGCAGCGTTGTAGTAGGACAGTCCTACGAGCAGTACTTC.

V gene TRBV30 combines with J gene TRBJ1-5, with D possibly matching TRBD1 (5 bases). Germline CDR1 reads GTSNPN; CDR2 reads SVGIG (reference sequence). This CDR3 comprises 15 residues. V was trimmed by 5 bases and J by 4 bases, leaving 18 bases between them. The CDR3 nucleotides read TGTGCCTGGTGTGGGGGGGGGTCTCGGAATCAGCCCCAGCATTTT. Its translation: CAWCGGGSRNQPQHF.

The chain's CDR3 is CASSLSGGNTEAFF. The CDR3 DNA reads TGTGCCAGCAGTTTATCAGGGGGGAACACTGAAGCTTTCTTT. This chain links TRBV27 with TRBJ1-1; D possibly corresponds to TRBD1 (6 bases). Germline V CDR1 and CDR2: MNHEY, SMNVEV (reference sequence). V shed 0 bases and J shed 1 base, with 6 bases lying between them. The CDR3 is 14 amino acids.

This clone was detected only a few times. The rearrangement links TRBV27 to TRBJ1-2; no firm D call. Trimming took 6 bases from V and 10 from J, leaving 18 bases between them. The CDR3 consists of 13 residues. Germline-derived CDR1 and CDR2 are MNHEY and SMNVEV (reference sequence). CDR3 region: CASSPSAKAAYTF. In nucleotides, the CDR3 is TGTGCCAGCAGCCCTTCCGCGAAGGCGGCCTACACCTTC.

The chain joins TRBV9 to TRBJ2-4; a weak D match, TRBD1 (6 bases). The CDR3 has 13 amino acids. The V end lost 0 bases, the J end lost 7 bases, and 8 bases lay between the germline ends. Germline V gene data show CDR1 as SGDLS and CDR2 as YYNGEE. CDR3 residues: CASSVGQENIQYF. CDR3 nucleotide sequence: TGTGCCAGCAGCGTAGGACAGGAGAACATTCAGTACTTC.

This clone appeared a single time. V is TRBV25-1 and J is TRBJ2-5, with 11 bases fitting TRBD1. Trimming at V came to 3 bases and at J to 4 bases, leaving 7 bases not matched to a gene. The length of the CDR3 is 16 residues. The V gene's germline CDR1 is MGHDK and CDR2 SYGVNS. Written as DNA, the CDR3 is TGTGCCAGCAGTGACCCGTTGGACAGGGGGCGAGAGACCCAGTACTTC. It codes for CASSDPLDRGRETQYF. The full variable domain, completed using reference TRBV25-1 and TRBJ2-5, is EADIYQTPRYLVIGTGKKITLECSQTMGHDKMYWYQQDPGMELHLIHYSYGVNSTEKGDLSSESTVSRIRTEHFPLTLESARPSHTSQYLCASSDPLDRGRETQYFGPGTRLLVL.